A selection of T cell receptor beta chains follows, all from one sample in a study of CD4 and CD8 cells across lung adenocarcinoma regions. TCRdb processed the PCR reads anew with MiXCR; each CDR3 protein has one entry. The sample has 3,000 or so distinct CDR3 sequences; about three fifths are singletons. The sequenced sample consisted of CD4+ T cells from the margin of a lung tumor. The receptors were sampled from a female donor with lung adenocarcinoma. The CD4 and CD8 labels of this study may be unreliable. Each CDR3 is given with its conserved first and last residue. D genes are given only for firm matches. Clone size is not always given. Where it is, it says once, few, many or a class for expanded clones.

V	J	size	D	CDR3	DNA
TRBV12-3/TRBV12-4	TRBJ2-5	once	-	CASRAGQETQYF	TGTGCCAGCCGGGCCGGACAAGAGACCCAGTACTTC
TRBV27	TRBJ2-4	-	TRBD1	CASSSTGGQYF	TGTGCCAGCAGTTCCACAGGGGGCCAGTACTTC
TRBV6-1	TRBJ2-1	-	-	CASSPLPENEQFF	TGTGCCAGCAGCCCCCTCCCAGAAAATGAGCAGTTCTTC
TRBV6-1	TRBJ2-7	-	-	CASSRDQRYEQYF	TGTGCCAGCAGTAGGGACCAGAGATACGAGCAGTACTTC
TRBV6-5	TRBJ1-1	-	-	CASSYEEGVTEAFF	TGTGCCAGCAGTTATGAGGAGGGGGTCACTGAAGCTTTCTTT
TRBV7-2	TRBJ2-3	few	-	CASSQLAGTDTQYF	TGTGCCAGCAGCCAACTAGCAGGCACAGATACGCAGTATTTT
TRBV6-1	TRBJ2-1	-	TRBD2	CASRRGLAGNNEQFF	TGTGCCAGCAGACGTGGACTAGCGGGAAACAATGAGCAGTTCTTC
TRBV6-1	TRBJ1-2	-	-	CASSEFYGYTF	TGTGCCAGCAGTGAATTTTATGGCTACACCTTC
TRBV6-5	TRBJ1-2	-	-	CASSYGSYGYTF	TGTGCCAGCAGTTACGGCAGCTATGGCTACACCTTC
TRBV7-2	TRBJ2-1	once	TRBD2	CASSRTSPGREFDNEQFF	TGTGCCAGCAGCCGAACCAGCCCGGGGCGGGAGTTCGACAATGAGCAGTTCTTC
TRBV6-5	TRBJ2-2	-	TRBD2	CASSLLAGFTNTGELFF	TGTGCCAGCAGTTTACTAGCGGGATTCACGAACACCGGGGAGCTGTTTTTT
TRBV6-1	TRBJ1-6	-	-	CASTPLESYNSPLHF	TGTGCCAGCACCCCGCTCGAGTCCTATAATTCACCCCTCCACTTT
TRBV11-2	TRBJ2-4	-	TRBD2	CASSLGGGGIKEAKNIQYF	TGTGCCAGCAGCTTAGGGGGCGGGGGGATAAAGGAAGCCAAAAACATTCAGTACTTC
TRBV6-1	TRBJ2-5	few	TRBD2	CASSGGFTSGGKTQYF	TGTGCCAGCAGTGGGGGTTTTACTAGCGGGGGAAAGACCCAGTACTTC
TRBV7-2	TRBJ2-1	-	TRBD2	CASSLAGSGRYNEQFF	TGTGCCAGCAGCTTAGCGGGGAGCGGGAGATACAATGAGCAGTTCTTC
TRBV6-5	TRBJ2-1	-	-	CASSSTKRLAYNEQFF	TGTGCCAGCAGTTCTACCAAACGACTAGCCTACAATGAGCAGTTCTTC
TRBV6-1	TRBJ2-1	few	TRBD2	CASSTRTSGREREQFF	TGTGCCAGCAGTACCCGGACTAGCGGGAGGGAGAGGGAGCAGTTCTTC
TRBV7-2	TRBJ2-3	-	-	CASSARRGGSQDTQYF	TGTGCCAGCAGCGCCCGACGGGGCGGAAGCCAAGATACGCAGTACTTT